A single sample is the source of the 5 T cell receptor beta chains below, sequenced in a study of sequential checkpoint blockade in melanoma. Sample treatment: randomized to nivolumab then ipilimumab (arm A) or the reverse (arm B). Profiling relied on immunoSEQ multiplex PCR, and the TCRdb table lists in-frame clones only, not all of them. The profile shows around 30,000 clones, 70% to 90% of them singletons. The material was CD8+ T cells sorted from blood (inferred from file names), obtained from a patient given nivolumab and ipilimumab in sequence. The receptors were sampled from a human donor with melanoma.

The rearrangement links TRBV19 to TRBJ1-5; TRBD1 aligns across 7 bases. This CDR3 is built from 14 residues. Germline CDR1 and CDR2: LNHDA and SQIVND (reference sequence). After removal of 4 bases from V and 4 bases from J, the junction contained 4 bases not matched to a gene. This CDR3 reads CASSTGTANQPQHF. The CDR3 coding sequence is TGTGCCAGTAGTACTGGGACAGCTAATCAGCCCCAGCATTTT.

V usage is TRBV7-9 and J usage is TRBJ1-5; D is ambiguous. V dropped 1 base and J dropped 8 bases, with 9 bases sitting between them. Germline CDR1 is SEHNR and CDR2 is FQNEAQ (reference sequence). This CDR3 spans 13 amino acids. The CDR3 protein is CASSLVREEPQHF. CDR3 in DNA: TGTGCCAGCAGCTTAGTTAGGGAGGAGCCCCAGCATTTT.

The chain combines TRBV10-3 with TRBJ2-5, with 8 bases identical to TRBD1. This CDR3 region has 14 residues. CDR1 is ENHRY, CDR2 SYGVKD, per germline. Unmatched junction bases numbered 8, after V lost 6 bases and J lost 5 bases. The CDR3 sequence: CAIRAGGAGETQYF. The CDR3 region has the DNA TGTGCCATCAGGGCAGGGGGCGCGGGGGAGACCCAGTACTTC.

The chain joins TRBV5-4 to TRBJ2-2, with TRBD1 matching over 10 bases. V shed 4 bases and J 6 bases; nucleotides not matched to a gene: 6. The CDR3 extends over 15 amino acids. Looked up from germline, CDR1 is SGHNT and CDR2 is YYREEE (reference sequence). The chain's CDR3 is CASSGGTGVAGELFF. The CDR3 DNA is TGTGCCAGCAGCGGGGGGACAGGGGTCGCCGGGGAGCTGTTTTTT.

Details on this clone: A read error is likely here: a far larger clone is one base away. Distinct nucleotide sequences in the sample also encode this CDR3. This chain uses TRBV7-9 with TRBJ2-1; the match to TRBD2 covers 7 bases. J was trimmed by 2 bases and V by 5 bases; bases with no gene match: 9. There are 16 residues in the CDR3. Germline-derived CDR1 and CDR2 are SEHNR and FQNEAQ (reference sequence). The CDR3 reads CASSQATGGTYNEQFF. As DNA, the CDR3 is TGTGCCAGCAGCCAAGCTACGGGGGGAACCTACAATGAGCAGTTCTTC.